Below, 29 T cell receptor beta chains from the same sample are listed, as sequenced in a study of blood T cell repertoires in COVID-19. Data came from immunoSEQ multiplex PCR; TCRdb stores just in-frame clones and leaves some out. The table lists fewer than 500,000 clones, roughly 85% of them singletons, with more than 1.4% in the top ten. The sample consisted of peripheral blood. The receptors were sampled from a woman aged 25 to 45 with active or convalescent COVID-19.

DNA for the CDR3: TGTGCCAGTATTCAGGGGCCCTCTGGAAACACCATATATTTT. It codes for CASIQGPSGNTIYF. The gene calls are TRBV19 and TRBJ1-3, with a tentative D call TRBD1 (6 bases). V lost 7 bases and J 0 bases, leaving 10 bases between the germline ends. Germline loops: CDR1 LNHDA, CDR2 SQIVND (reference sequence). CDR3 size: 14 residues.

V is TRBV6-5 and J is TRBJ1-2; possible D gene TRBD1, 5 bases. The germline CDR1 and CDR2 sequences are MNHEY and SVGAGI. Trimming shortened V by 2 bases and J by 0 bases, and 13 bases separated the two germline ends. The CDR3 is made up of 16 amino acids. CDR3 nucleotide sequence: TGTGCCAGCAGTTACGGCGGGACGGAGTCTAACTATGGCTACACCTTC. Residues: CASSYGGTESNYGYTF.

The chain is built from TRBV15 and TRBJ2-7; TRBD2 aligns across 9 bases. The V segment lost 0 bases and the J segment 7 bases; nucleotides outside the gene matches: 7. The CDR3 loop spans 15 amino acids. The germline V gene encodes CDR1 LNHNV and CDR2 YYDKDF (reference sequence). The CDR3 DNA sequence: TGTGCCACCAGCAGAGATGTAGCGGGAGTGAAAGAGCAGTACTTC. Translated: CATSRDVAGVKEQYF.

The gene calls are TRBV27 and TRBJ2-2; no reliable D call. The CDR3 extends over 17 amino acids. Germline assignment: CDR1 MNHEY and CDR2 SMNVEV (reference sequence). V was cut by 0 bases and J by 3 bases, with 14 bases left in between. The CDR3 sequence is CASSLSLRGLYTGELFF. In DNA form, the CDR3 reads TGTGCCAGCAGTTTATCCCTCCGTGGGCTTTACACCGGGGAGCTGTTTTTT.

This clone was counted once. V and J are TRBV4-1 and TRBJ2-1; TRBD2 agrees at 7 bases. With V trimmed by 3 bases and J by 7 bases, 6 bases remained unmatched. The CDR3 is 14 amino acids. CDR1 is MGHRA and CDR2 is YSYEKL in the germline V gene. This CDR3 reads CASSQEGTTNEQFF. As DNA, the CDR3 is TGCGCCAGCAGCCAGGAGGGGACTACAAATGAGCAGTTCTTC.

In its sample, this clone was seen once. This sequence joins TRBV19 and TRBJ2-4, with 9 bases fitting TRBD2. CDR1 LNHDA and CDR2 SQIVND come from the germline V gene (reference sequence). This CDR3 contains 18 residues. With 7 bases clipped from V and 2 bases from J, the junction kept 15 bases outside the gene matches. DNA for the CDR3: TGTGCCAGTATCGGGCGGGAGGGAGGATTCGAGTCCAAAAACATTCAGTACTTC. Translated, it gives CASIGREGGFESKNIQYF.

The V call is TRBV5-1, the J call TRBJ1-3; tentative D call: TRBD1 (5 bases). This CDR3 spans 14 amino acids. V gave up 7 bases and J gave up 3 bases, with 14 bases separating them. Germline V CDR1 and CDR2: SGHRS, YFSETQ. In DNA, the CDR3 is TGCGCCAGCGCTTTTGGGGGGATTGGAAACACCATATATTTT. Amino acids: CASAFGGIGNTIYF.

This sequence joins TRBV7-9 and TRBJ2-5; the match to TRBD2 covers 13 bases. Germline V gene lookup returns CDR1 SEHNR and CDR2 FQNEAQ (reference sequence). The CDR3 extends over 16 amino acids. V shed 2 bases, J shed 5 bases, and the junction held 5 bases outside the gene matches. The CDR3 loop is CASSLIGLAGEETQYF. CDR3 DNA sequence: TGTGCCAGCAGCTTAATCGGACTAGCGGGGGAGGAGACCCAGTACTTC.

The rearrangement uses TRBV11-2 and TRBJ2-7, with 7 bases matching TRBD2. The V and J ends lost 5 bases and 0 bases, in that order; junction bases with no gene match: 10. CDR1 is SGHAT and CDR2 is FQNNGV in the germline V gene. CDR3 size: 16 residues. CDR3 nucleotides: TGTGCCAGCAGCCGGCGGGGAGGGGCAAGCTCCTACGAGCAGTACTTC. Its protein product is CASSRRGGASSYEQYF.

J is TRBJ2-7 and V is TRBV10-1; weak D call: TRBD1 (6 bases). Germline CDR1 WNHNN, CDR2 SYGVQD (reference sequence). The CDR3 totals 13 residues. The V gene lost 6 bases and the J gene lost 4 bases, with 13 bases spanning the gap. CDR3 nucleotides: TGCGCCAGCAGCGAAGGACAGAGGTACGAGCAGTACTTC. Translated, it gives CASSEGQRYEQYF.

The chain uses TRBV5-1 and TRBJ1-2; TRBD1 is a possible D gene (6 bases). Deletions cut 4 bases from V and 1 base from J, with 20 bases between. Germline-derived CDR1 and CDR2 are SGHRS and YFSETQ. The CDR3 has 17 residues. The CDR3 nucleotides read TGCGCCAGCAGCCCATCGGCGCAGGGGCCCAATAACTATGGCTACACCTTC. Protein product: CASSPSAQGPNNYGYTF.

The chain carries TRBV27 and TRBJ2-3, with 7 bases lining up with TRBD1. There are 15 residues in the CDR3. Trimming removed 5 bases from V and 6 bases from J; junction bases left unmatched: 11. Germline V lookup: CDR1 MNHEY, CDR2 SMNVEV (reference sequence). CDR3 in DNA: TGTGCCAGCAGTGTGACAGGGCTAGCATTTGATACGCAGTATTTT. Its translation is CASSVTGLAFDTQYF.

This clone was picked up one time. The J gene is TRBJ2-3, the V gene TRBV5-1, with 9 bases aligning to TRBD2. The CDR3 totals 17 residues. V lost 3 bases to trimming and J lost 2 bases; unmatched junction nucleotides: 10. CDR1 and CDR2 (germline): SGHRS, YFSETQ. As DNA, the CDR3 is TGCGCCAGCAGCTCCGCCCTAGCGGGGTACCTCACAGATACGCAGTATTTT. The encoded protein is CASSSALAGYLTDTQYF.

The chain links TRBV3-1 (or the pseudogene TRBV3-2) to TRBJ2-3; 8 positions match TRBD2. J gave up 4 bases and V 0 bases, and 12 bases lay outside the gene matches. The length of the CDR3 is 18 residues. In germline, CDR1 is LGHDT, CDR2 YNNKEL (reference sequence). The DNA of the CDR3 is TGTGCCAGCAGCCAAGATTTAGGAGGACTAGCTACCTCAGATACGCAGTATTTT. It codes for CASSQDLGGLATSDTQYF.

The chain recombines TRBV10-3 with TRBJ2-7, with D possibly TRBD2 on 5 matching bases. Germline V CDR1 and CDR2: ENHRY, SYGVKD. This CDR3 region has 16 residues. V gave up 7 bases and J gave up 6 bases, with 25 bases separating them. As DNA, the CDR3 is TGTGCCATCAACCGAGGGTTCTCCTCTCCCCTGTCCGAGCAGTACTTC. Amino acids: CAINRGFSSPLSEQYF.

J is TRBJ1-4 and V is TRBV3-1 (or the pseudogene TRBV3-2); 10 bases are a match to TRBD1. Germline assignment: CDR1 LGHDT and CDR2 YNNKEL (reference sequence). Losses at the gene ends were 4 bases for V and 7 bases for J; bases not matched to a gene: 6. The CDR3 spans 15 residues. The CDR3 spells CASSLGQGGSEKLFF. For the CDR3, the DNA is TGTGCCAGCAGCCTTGGACAGGGGGGAAGTGAAAAACTGTTTTTT.

The rearrangement uses TRBV29-1 and TRBJ1-5; TRBD1 is a possible D gene (5 bases). CDR1 is SQVTM and CDR2 is ANQGSEA in the germline V gene. The CDR3 contains 16 residues. V lost 2 bases to trimming and J lost 7 bases, with 21 bases between them. The CDR3 reads CSVELPNRGVEQPQHF. The DNA for the CDR3 is TGCAGCGTTGAACTTCCGAACCGGGGGGTAGAACAGCCCCAGCATTTT.

V is TRBV6-5 and J is TRBJ1-2, with TRBD1 as a possible D gene (6 bases). The CDR3 runs to 15 residues. V was cut by 0 bases and J by 6 bases, with 14 bases left in between. From germline, CDR1 is MNHEY and CDR2 SVGAGI. The CDR3 DNA reads TGTGCCAGCAGTTACTCGGGTGTACAGGGTGATGGCTACACCTTC. Translating gives CASSYSGVQGDGYTF.

V gene TRBV20-1 combines with J gene TRBJ2-7, with 11 bases fitting TRBD1. Germline-derived CDR1 and CDR2 are DFQATT and SNEGSKA (reference sequence). V dropped 3 bases and J dropped 5; count of bases not matched to a gene: 9. The CDR3 is 15 amino acids. CDR3: CSASGTDRGRNEQYF. The CDR3 DNA is TGCAGTGCTAGTGGCACGGACAGGGGGCGTAACGAGCAGTACTTC.

This clone was counted a single time. This chain links TRBV4-1 with TRBJ2-7; possibly TRBD2 for D (5 bases). The CDR3 contains 16 residues. Germline V CDR1 and CDR2: MGHRA, YSYEKL. Between the trimmed V and J ends, which lost 0 bases and 1 base, there was a span of 13 bases. CDR3 coding DNA: TGCGCCAGCAGCCAAGACGGAGCGGAACCTTCCTACGAGCAGTACTTC. Encoded protein: CASSQDGAEPSYEQYF.

With respect to this clone: At one end, the junction sequence differs from germline, possibly due to a read error. The V call is TRBV4-1, the J call TRBJ1-2, with D perhaps matching TRBD1 (5 bases). From germline, CDR1 is MGHRA and CDR2 YSYEKL. This CDR3 comprises 12 residues. CDR3 DNA sequence: TGCGCCAGCAGCCATGGGACTAACCCCGTGTACTTC. Translation: CASSHGTNPVYF.

The V and J genes are TRBV29-1 and TRBJ1-1; 8 nucleotides agree with TRBD1. CDR1 and CDR2 (germline): SQVTM, ANQGSEA. J was trimmed by 6 bases and V by 4 bases; bases with no gene match: 10. This CDR3 has 14 amino acids. In DNA form, the CDR3 reads TGCAGCGTTGTAGGGGCAGGGGGCGTCGCTGAAGCTTTCTTT. Its protein is CSVVGAGGVAEAFF. Drawing the rest from reference TRBV29-1 and TRBJ1-1, the complete variable domain is SAVISQKPSRDICQRGTSLTIQCQVDSQVTMMFWYRQQPGQSLTLIATANQGSEATYESGFVIDKFPISRPNLTFSTLTVSNMSPEDSSIYLCSVVGAGGVAEAFFGQGTRLTVV.

This chain connects TRBV29-1 to TRBJ2-1; D is perhaps TRBD2 (6 bases). There are 14 residues in the CDR3. V lost 1 base and J 12 bases, leaving 19 bases between the germline ends. Germline V lookup: CDR1 SQVTM, CDR2 ANQGSEA. Here the CDR3 DNA reads TGCAGCGTTGAAGTAGGTTATACGACTAGGTGGCAGTTCTTC. It encodes CSVEVGYTTRWQFF.

This clone was detected a few times. V and J are TRBV5-1 and TRBJ2-7, with 8 bases matching TRBD1. Trimming cost V 3 bases and J 0 bases; bases outside gene matches: 5. Germline CDR1 SGHRS, CDR2 YFSETQ. This CDR3 has 15 residues. In nucleotides, the CDR3 is TGCGCCAGCAGCTGGGGACAGGCGAGCTCCTACGAGCAGTACTTC. It encodes CASSWGQASSYEQYF.

The chain employs TRBV19 and TRBJ2-3; TRBD1 matches at 7 bases. Germline CDR1 and CDR2: LNHDA and SQIVND (reference sequence). J gave up 2 bases and V 3 bases, and 5 bases lay outside the gene matches. The CDR3 consists of 15 residues. CDR3 sequence reads: CASSILGQDTDTQYF. CDR3 DNA sequence: TGTGCCAGTAGTATTCTAGGACAGGACACAGATACGCAGTATTTT.

V usage is TRBV4-1 and J usage is TRBJ2-1; 9 bases are shared with TRBD2. From germline, CDR1 is MGHRA and CDR2 YSYEKL. J lost 7 bases, V lost 0 bases, and 10 bases had no gene match. This CDR3 contains 17 residues. CDR3 loop: CASSQDGLAGGLNEQFF. Written as DNA, the CDR3 is TGCGCCAGCAGCCAAGATGGTTTGGCGGGAGGGCTAAATGAGCAGTTCTTC.

This sequence joins TRBV29-1 and TRBJ2-3; possible D gene TRBD1, 5 bases. Per the germline V gene, CDR1 is SQVTM and CDR2 is ANQGSEA. V lost 2 bases to trimming and J lost 2 bases, with 17 bases between them. This CDR3 contains 16 residues. The CDR3 is CSVELMLAGPTDTQYF. In nucleotides, the CDR3 is TGCAGCGTTGAATTAATGTTGGCAGGGCCCACAGATACGCAGTATTTT.

The chain is built from TRBV6-1 and TRBJ2-5, with 16 nucleotides matching TRBD2. The germline CDR1 and CDR2 sequences are MNHNS and SASEGT. The CDR3 length is 20 residues. Unmatched junction bases numbered 11, after V lost 1 base and J lost 3 bases. CDR3 sequence reads: CASSEVNSPGLAGGKETQYF. CDR3 bases: TGTGCCAGCAGTGAAGTTAATAGCCCGGGACTAGCGGGAGGGAAAGAGACCCAGTACTTC.

The chain carries TRBV19 and TRBJ1-2; a possible D gene is TRBD1 (5 bases). The CDR3 consists of 13 residues. Germline V CDR1 and CDR2: LNHDA, SQIVND (reference sequence). V was clipped by 5 bases and J by 2 bases, with 9 bases between them. This chain's CDR3 is CASSSRANYGYTF. The CDR3, as DNA: TGTGCCAGTAGTTCCAGGGCCAACTATGGCTACACCTTC.